This T cell receptor beta chain was sequenced for a study of T-cell reconstitution after alpha-beta-depleted transplantation in children. Construction of the TCRbeta library involved unique molecular identifiers. TCRdb reanalysed the PCR reads using MiXCR and keeps one entry per CDR3 protein. Among approximately 590,000 distinct CDR3 sequences listed, 10% to 13% were seen once. The CDR3 extends over 15 amino acids. Trimming took 1 base from V and 3 from J, leaving 12 bases between them. CDR1 LGHNA and CDR2 YSLEER come from the germline V gene. This chain connects TRBV4-3 to TRBJ2-5; D possibly corresponds to TRBD2 (6 bases). The specimen was PBMCs from the stem cell graft donor, collected from the stem cell graft. This receptor was taken from a human donor who donated a stem cell graft to a child with acute myeloid leukemia. CDR3 protein: CASSQAGEAKETQYF. CDR3 bases: TGCGCCAGCAGCCAAGCTGGGGAGGCCAAAGAGACCCAGTACTTC.